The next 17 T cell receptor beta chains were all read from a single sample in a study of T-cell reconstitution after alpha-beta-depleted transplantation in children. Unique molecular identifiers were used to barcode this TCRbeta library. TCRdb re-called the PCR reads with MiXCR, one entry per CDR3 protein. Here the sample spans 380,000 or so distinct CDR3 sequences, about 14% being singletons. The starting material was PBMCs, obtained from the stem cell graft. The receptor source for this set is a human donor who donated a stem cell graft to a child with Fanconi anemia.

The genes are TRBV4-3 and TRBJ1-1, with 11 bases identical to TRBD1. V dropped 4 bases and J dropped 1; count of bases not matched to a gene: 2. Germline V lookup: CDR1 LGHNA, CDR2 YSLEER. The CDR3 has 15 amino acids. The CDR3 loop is CASSPDRGRNTEAFF. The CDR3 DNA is TGCGCCAGCAGCCCGGACAGGGGGCGGAACACTGAAGCTTTCTTT.

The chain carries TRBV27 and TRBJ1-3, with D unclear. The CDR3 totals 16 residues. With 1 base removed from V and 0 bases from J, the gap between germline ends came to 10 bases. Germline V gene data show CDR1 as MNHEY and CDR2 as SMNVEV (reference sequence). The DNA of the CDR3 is TGTGCCAGCAGTTTATGGCCGCCCTTCTCTGGAAACACCATATATTTT. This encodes CASSLWPPFSGNTIYF.

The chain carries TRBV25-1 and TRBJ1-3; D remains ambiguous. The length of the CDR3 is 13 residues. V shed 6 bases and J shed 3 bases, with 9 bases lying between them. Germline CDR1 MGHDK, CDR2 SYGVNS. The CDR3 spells CASRGVNGNTIYF. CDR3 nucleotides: TGTGCCAGCAGAGGAGTTAATGGAAACACCATATATTTT.

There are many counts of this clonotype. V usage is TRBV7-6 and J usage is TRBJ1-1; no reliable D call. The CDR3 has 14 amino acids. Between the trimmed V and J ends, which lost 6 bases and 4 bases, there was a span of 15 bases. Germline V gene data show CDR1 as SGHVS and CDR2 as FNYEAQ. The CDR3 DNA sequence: TGTGCCAGCAGTTCGGTGAGGTCAGTCACTGAAGCTTTCTTT. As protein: CASSSVRSVTEAFF. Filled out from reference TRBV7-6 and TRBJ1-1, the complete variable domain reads GAGVSQSPRYKVTKRGQDVALRCDPISGHVSLYWYRQALGQGPEFLTYFNYEAQQDKSGLPNDRFSAERPEGSISTLTIQRTEQRDSAMYRCASSSVRSVTEAFFGQGTRLTVV.

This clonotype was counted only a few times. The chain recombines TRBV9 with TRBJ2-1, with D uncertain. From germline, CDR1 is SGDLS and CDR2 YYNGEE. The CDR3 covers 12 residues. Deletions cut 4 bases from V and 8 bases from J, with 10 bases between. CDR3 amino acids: CASSTQDDEQFF. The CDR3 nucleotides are TGTGCCAGCAGCACGCAGGACGATGAGCAGTTCTTC.

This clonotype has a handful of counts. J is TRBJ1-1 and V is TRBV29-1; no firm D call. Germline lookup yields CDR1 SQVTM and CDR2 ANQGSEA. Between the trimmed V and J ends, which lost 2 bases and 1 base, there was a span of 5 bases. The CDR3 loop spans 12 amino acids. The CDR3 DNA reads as TGCAGCGTTGAAAAGAGGAACACTGAAGCTTTCTTT. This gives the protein CSVEKRNTEAFF.

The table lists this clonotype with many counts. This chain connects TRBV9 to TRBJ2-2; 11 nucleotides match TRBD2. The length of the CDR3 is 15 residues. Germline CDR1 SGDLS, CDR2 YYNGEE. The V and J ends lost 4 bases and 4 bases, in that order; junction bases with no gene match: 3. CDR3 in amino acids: CASSLAGGGTGELFF. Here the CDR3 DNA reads TGTGCCAGCAGCCTAGCGGGGGGAGGCACCGGGGAGCTGTTTTTT.

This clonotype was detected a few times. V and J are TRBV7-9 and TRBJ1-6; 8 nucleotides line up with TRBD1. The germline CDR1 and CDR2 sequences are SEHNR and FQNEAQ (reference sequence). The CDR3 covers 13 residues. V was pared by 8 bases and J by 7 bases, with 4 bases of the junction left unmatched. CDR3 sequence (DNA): TGTGCCAGCGGACAGGGACAGAATTCACCCCTCCACTTT. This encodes CASGQGQNSPLHF.

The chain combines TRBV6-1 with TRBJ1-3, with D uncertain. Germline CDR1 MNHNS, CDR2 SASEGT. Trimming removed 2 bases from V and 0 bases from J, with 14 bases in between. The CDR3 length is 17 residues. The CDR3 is CASSEYLAGRSGNTIYF. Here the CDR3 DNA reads TGTGCCAGCAGTGAATATCTGGCTGGACGCTCTGGAAACACCATATATTTT.

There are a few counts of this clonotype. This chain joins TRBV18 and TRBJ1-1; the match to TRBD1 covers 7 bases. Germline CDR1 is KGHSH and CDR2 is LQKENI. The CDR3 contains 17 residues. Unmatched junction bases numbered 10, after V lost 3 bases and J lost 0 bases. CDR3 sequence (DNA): TGTGCCAGCTCACCTACACAGGGGACCGCCATGAACACTGAAGCTTTCTTT. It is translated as CASSPTQGTAMNTEAFF.

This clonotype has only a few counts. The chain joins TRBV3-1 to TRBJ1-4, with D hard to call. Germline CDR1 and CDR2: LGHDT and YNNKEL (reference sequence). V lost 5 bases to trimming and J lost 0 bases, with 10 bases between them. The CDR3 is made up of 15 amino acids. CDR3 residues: CASSSSPTTNEKLFF. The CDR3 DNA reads TGTGCCAGCAGCTCCTCGCCTACAACTAATGAAAAACTGTTTTTT.

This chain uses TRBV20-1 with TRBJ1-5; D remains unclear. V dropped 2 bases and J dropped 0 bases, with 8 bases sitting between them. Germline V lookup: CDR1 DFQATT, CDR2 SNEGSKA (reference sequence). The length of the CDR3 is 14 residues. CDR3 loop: CSARLDYSNQPQHF. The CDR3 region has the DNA TGCAGTGCTAGATTAGATTATAGCAATCAGCCCCAGCATTTT.

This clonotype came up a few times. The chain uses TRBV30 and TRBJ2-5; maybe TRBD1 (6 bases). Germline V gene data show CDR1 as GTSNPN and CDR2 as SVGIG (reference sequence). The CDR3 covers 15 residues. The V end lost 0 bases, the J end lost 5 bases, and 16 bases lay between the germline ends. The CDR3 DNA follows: TGTGCCTGGAGTGTGGGTCAGGGGACGGGGGAGACCCAGTACTTC. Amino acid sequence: CAWSVGQGTGETQYF.

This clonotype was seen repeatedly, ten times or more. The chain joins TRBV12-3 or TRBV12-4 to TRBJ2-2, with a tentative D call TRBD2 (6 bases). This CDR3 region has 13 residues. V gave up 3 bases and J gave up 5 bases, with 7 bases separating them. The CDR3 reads CASSFGGTGELFF. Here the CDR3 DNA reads TGTGCCAGCAGTTTTGGGGGGACCGGGGAGCTGTTTTTT.

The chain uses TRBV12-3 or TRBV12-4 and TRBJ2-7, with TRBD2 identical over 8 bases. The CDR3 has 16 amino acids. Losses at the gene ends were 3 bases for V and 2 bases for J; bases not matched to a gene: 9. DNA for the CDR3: TGTGCCAGCAGTTTTGGTTTGCGGGGGGTAACCTACGAGCAGTACTTC. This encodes CASSFGLRGVTYEQYF.

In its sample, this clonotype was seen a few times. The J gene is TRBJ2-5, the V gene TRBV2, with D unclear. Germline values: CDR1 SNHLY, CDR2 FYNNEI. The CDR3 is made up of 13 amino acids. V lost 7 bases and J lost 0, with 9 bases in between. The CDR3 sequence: CASNYMYQETQYF. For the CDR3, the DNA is TGTGCCAGCAATTACATGTACCAAGAGACCCAGTACTTC.

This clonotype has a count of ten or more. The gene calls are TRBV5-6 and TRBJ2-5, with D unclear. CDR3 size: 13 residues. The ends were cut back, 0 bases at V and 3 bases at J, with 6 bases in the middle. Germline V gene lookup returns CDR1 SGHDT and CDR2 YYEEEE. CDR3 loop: CASSLDLEETQYF. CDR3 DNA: TGTGCCAGCAGCTTGGATCTGGAAGAGACCCAGTACTTC.